This T cell receptor beta chain derives from a study of blood T cell repertoires in COVID-19. Study overall: Italy, Spain and the United States were the sources of the convalescent and acute COVID-19 samples. PBMCs, B-cell-depleted T cells, or T cells provided the cDNA or gDNA that made up the material.

CDR1 and CDR2 (germline): SGHAT, FQNNGV. This CDR3 is 15 amino acids long. V was clipped by 5 bases and J by 3 bases; unmatched bases: 8. Original processing notes: Quantification of nucleated cells was approximated via reference gene primer amplification. Libraries were prepared by immunoSEQ multiplex PCR; TCRdb keeps only in-frame clonotypes and omits some of them. That table is the source of V, J and clone size, and D and trimming were worked out from the DNA. The data contain 40,000 to 45,000 clones, approximately 90% of them singletons. This receptor was obtained from a human donor in a cohort sampled during active COVID-19. The chain links TRBV11-2 to TRBJ2-7; 9 nucleotides agree with TRBD2. The sample comprised peripheral blood. CDR3 loop: CASSQWLAGLYEQYF. CDR3 in DNA: TGTGCCAGCAGCCAGTGGCTAGCGGGGCTCTACGAGCAGTACTTC. Drawing the rest from reference TRBV11-2 and TRBJ2-7, the complete variable domain is EAGVAQSPRYKIIEKRQSVAFWCNPISGHATLYWYQQILGQGPKLLIQFQNNGVVDDSQLPKDRFSAERLKGVDSTLKIQPAKLEDSAVYLCASSQWLAGLYEQYFGPGTRLTVT.